This T cell receptor (beta chain) was found in a study of cytomegalovirus exposure and HLA in healthy donors. At the level of the study: Within an early data release were around 80 million unique TCRs drawn from HLA-typed donors. Study observations and caveats: The investigators catalogued some 150 TCR beta chains as cytomegalovirus-associated.

Germline CDR1 is MNHEY and CDR2 is SVGAGI. CDR3 length: 15 amino acids. V lost 5 bases and J lost 0, with 10 bases in between. Notes on this clone: Its antigen is undetermined.

Primers: 60 Vbeta forward and 13 Jbeta reverse. Some clones are missing from TCRdb's copy, which holds only in-frame ones; the method was immunoSEQ multiplex PCR. The table shows fewer than 300,000 clones, with 75% to 90% occurring only once. The chain carries TRBV6-5 and TRBJ1-4; D is undetermined. The specimen was PBMCs. The source is a girl under 10 years old in good health and CMV-seronegative. The CDR3 here is CASSRREATNEKLFF. The DNA for the CDR3 is TGTGCCAGCAGTCGAAGGGAGGCAACTAATGAAAAACTGTTTTTT.